A single sample is the source of the 7 T cell receptor beta chains below, sequenced in a study of T-cell reconstitution after alpha-beta-depleted transplantation in children. The authors prepared the TCRbeta library with unique molecular identifiers. TCRdb reprocessed the PCR reads via MiXCR and lists one record per CDR3 protein. The sample holds tens of thousands of distinct CDR3 sequences, around 5.9% seen once. The starting material was PBMCs, mostly from graft donor cells, obtained 60 days after TCRalphabeta/CD19-depleted stem cell transplant. The receptors derive from a female patient aged 2-10 years who had a stem cell transplant for aplastic anemia, so the T cells may come from the graft donor.

The table lists this clonotype with a count of one. The rearrangement uses TRBV7-2 and TRBJ2-7; D assignment may be TRBD1 or TRBD2 (5 bases each). Trimming pared 5 bases from V and 7 bases from J, leaving 15 bases between. From germline, CDR1 is SGHTA and CDR2 FQGNSA. This CDR3 has 13 residues. This chain's CDR3 is CASSPGALREQYF. CDR3 coding DNA: TGTGCCAGCAGCCCCGGGGCCCTTCGGGAGCAGTACTTC.

This clonotype has ten or more counts. The chain combines TRBV2 with TRBJ1-2; no clear D gene. Germline CDR1 is SNHLY and CDR2 is FYNNEI. CDR3 length equals 13 residues. V lost 4 bases and J lost 7, with 13 bases in between. For the CDR3, the DNA is TGTGCCAGCAGTGGGGATCCGGGTCCTGGCTACACCTTC. The encoded protein is CASSGDPGPGYTF.

This clonotype was observed at least ten times. The rearrangement uses TRBV25-1 and TRBJ2-3; tentatively, D is TRBD1 (6 bases). Germline V gene sequence: CDR1 MGHDK, CDR2 SYGVNS. The CDR3 covers 15 residues. V gave up 3 bases and J gave up 2 bases, with 12 bases separating them. CDR3 sequence: CASSEAGVSTDTQYF. The CDR3 DNA sequence: TGTGCCAGCAGTGAGGCAGGGGTCTCCACAGATACGCAGTATTTT.

This clonotype has a count of ten or more. This chain uses TRBV24-1 with TRBJ2-1; 7 bases align to TRBD1. Germline assignment: CDR1 KGHDR and CDR2 SFDVKD. This CDR3 contains 15 residues. Trimming took 3 bases from V and 3 from J; bases not matched to a gene: 4. CDR3 in DNA: TGTGCCACCAGTGATGGGGACAGTTTCTACAATGAGCAGTTCTTC. As protein: CATSDGDSFYNEQFF.

The chain couples TRBV6-2 or TRBV6-3 to TRBJ1-2, with D unclear. Germline V gene sequence: CDR1 MNHEY, CDR2 SVGEGT. V was shortened by 0 bases and J by 8 bases, with 16 bases between the two germline ends. The CDR3 has 15 residues. The CDR3 DNA is TGTGCCAGCAGTTACTCGTCGGCCAGGCCGGGCGGCTACACCTTC. This sequence encodes CASSYSSARPGGYTF.

Many counts were recorded for this clonotype. The rearrangement uses TRBV20-1 and TRBJ2-5; 7 bases agree with TRBD2. Germline V gene lookup returns CDR1 DFQATT and CDR2 SNEGSKA (reference sequence). The CDR3 sequence is 16 residues long. The ends lost 3 bases at V and 5 bases at J; junction bases unmatched: 15. The chain's CDR3 is CSASAEVPRGVETQYF. CDR3 nucleotide sequence: TGCAGTGCTAGTGCCGAAGTTCCTCGGGGGGTGGAGACCCAGTACTTC.

This clonotype was counted many times. The rearrangement links TRBV20-1 to TRBJ2-7; D is possibly TRBD1 (5 bases). The CDR3 is 14 residues long. Germline V gives CDR1 DFQATT, CDR2 SNEGSKA (reference sequence). Trimming stripped 3 bases from V and 3 bases from J, with 15 bases between. The CDR3 sequence is CSARGPGLGYEQYF. The CDR3 nucleotides read TGCAGTGCTAGGGGCCCAGGGCTCGGCTACGAGCAGTACTTC.